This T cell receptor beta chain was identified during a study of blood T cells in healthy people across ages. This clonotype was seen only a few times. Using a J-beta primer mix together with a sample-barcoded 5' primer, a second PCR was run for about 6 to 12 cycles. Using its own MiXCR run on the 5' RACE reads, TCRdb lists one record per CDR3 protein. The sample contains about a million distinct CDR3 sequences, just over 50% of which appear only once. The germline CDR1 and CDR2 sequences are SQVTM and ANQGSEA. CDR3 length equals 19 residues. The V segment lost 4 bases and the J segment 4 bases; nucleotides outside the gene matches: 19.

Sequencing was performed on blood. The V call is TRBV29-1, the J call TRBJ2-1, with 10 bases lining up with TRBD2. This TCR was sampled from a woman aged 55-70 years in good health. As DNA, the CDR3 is TGCAGCGTTGGTCCCCGGCGGCTAGCGGGAGAAGGCCGTTACAATGAGCAGTTCTTC. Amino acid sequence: CSVGPRRLAGEGRYNEQFF.